This passage covers 2 T cell receptor beta chains from one sample sequenced in a study of control samples from healthy donors and cancer patients (dated by TCRdb to 2019 to 2021). The library was generated by the immunoSEQ multiplex PCR assay. Not all clones reach the TCRdb copy of this immuneACCESS table, which keeps in-frame sequences only. Checked studies attribute under half of the gap to unresolved V genes and leave the rest unexplained. Counted in this sample were about 85,000 clones; approximately 90% of them appeared once. The ten largest clones represent less than 4.5% of the sample. Specimen: blood. The receptor source for this set is a woman aged 18-29 years in good health.

The chain links TRBV25-1 to TRBJ2-4, with 9 nucleotides matching TRBD1. The CDR3 has 17 amino acids. Per germline, CDR1 MGHDK and CDR2 SYGVNS. V gave up 4 bases and J gave up 1 base; unmatched junction bases: 8. In nucleotides, the CDR3 is TGTGCCAGCAGTGGAGCGACAGGGGGATTGGCCAAAAACATTCAGTACTTC. It translates to CASSGATGGLAKNIQYF. Using reference TRBV25-1 and TRBJ2-4 for the parts outside the CDR3, the full variable domain is EADIYQTPRYLVIGTGKKITLECSQTMGHDKMYWYQQDPGMELHLIHYSYGVNSTEKGDLSSESTVSRIRTEHFPLTLESARPSHTSQYLCASSGATGGLAKNIQYFGAGTRLSVL.

This chain uses TRBV10-3 with TRBJ1-1; TRBD1 matches 10 bases. Germline V lookup: CDR1 ENHRY, CDR2 SYGVKD. V shed 10 bases and J 2 bases; nucleotides not matched to a gene: 4. This CDR3 is 13 amino acids long. CDR3 amino acids: CATMTGGNTEAFF. The DNA for the CDR3 is TGTGCCACGATGACAGGGGGCAACACTGAAGCTTTCTTT.